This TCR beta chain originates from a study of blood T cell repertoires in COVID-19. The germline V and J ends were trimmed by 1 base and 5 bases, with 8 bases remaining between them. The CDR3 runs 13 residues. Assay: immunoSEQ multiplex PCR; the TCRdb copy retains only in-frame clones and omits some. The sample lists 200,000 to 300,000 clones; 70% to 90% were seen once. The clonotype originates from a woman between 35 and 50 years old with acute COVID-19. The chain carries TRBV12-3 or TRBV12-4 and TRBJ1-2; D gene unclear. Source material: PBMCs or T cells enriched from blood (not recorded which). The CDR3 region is CASSLGSGYGYTF. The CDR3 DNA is TGTGCCAGCAGTTTAGGGTCAGGATATGGCTACACCTTC.